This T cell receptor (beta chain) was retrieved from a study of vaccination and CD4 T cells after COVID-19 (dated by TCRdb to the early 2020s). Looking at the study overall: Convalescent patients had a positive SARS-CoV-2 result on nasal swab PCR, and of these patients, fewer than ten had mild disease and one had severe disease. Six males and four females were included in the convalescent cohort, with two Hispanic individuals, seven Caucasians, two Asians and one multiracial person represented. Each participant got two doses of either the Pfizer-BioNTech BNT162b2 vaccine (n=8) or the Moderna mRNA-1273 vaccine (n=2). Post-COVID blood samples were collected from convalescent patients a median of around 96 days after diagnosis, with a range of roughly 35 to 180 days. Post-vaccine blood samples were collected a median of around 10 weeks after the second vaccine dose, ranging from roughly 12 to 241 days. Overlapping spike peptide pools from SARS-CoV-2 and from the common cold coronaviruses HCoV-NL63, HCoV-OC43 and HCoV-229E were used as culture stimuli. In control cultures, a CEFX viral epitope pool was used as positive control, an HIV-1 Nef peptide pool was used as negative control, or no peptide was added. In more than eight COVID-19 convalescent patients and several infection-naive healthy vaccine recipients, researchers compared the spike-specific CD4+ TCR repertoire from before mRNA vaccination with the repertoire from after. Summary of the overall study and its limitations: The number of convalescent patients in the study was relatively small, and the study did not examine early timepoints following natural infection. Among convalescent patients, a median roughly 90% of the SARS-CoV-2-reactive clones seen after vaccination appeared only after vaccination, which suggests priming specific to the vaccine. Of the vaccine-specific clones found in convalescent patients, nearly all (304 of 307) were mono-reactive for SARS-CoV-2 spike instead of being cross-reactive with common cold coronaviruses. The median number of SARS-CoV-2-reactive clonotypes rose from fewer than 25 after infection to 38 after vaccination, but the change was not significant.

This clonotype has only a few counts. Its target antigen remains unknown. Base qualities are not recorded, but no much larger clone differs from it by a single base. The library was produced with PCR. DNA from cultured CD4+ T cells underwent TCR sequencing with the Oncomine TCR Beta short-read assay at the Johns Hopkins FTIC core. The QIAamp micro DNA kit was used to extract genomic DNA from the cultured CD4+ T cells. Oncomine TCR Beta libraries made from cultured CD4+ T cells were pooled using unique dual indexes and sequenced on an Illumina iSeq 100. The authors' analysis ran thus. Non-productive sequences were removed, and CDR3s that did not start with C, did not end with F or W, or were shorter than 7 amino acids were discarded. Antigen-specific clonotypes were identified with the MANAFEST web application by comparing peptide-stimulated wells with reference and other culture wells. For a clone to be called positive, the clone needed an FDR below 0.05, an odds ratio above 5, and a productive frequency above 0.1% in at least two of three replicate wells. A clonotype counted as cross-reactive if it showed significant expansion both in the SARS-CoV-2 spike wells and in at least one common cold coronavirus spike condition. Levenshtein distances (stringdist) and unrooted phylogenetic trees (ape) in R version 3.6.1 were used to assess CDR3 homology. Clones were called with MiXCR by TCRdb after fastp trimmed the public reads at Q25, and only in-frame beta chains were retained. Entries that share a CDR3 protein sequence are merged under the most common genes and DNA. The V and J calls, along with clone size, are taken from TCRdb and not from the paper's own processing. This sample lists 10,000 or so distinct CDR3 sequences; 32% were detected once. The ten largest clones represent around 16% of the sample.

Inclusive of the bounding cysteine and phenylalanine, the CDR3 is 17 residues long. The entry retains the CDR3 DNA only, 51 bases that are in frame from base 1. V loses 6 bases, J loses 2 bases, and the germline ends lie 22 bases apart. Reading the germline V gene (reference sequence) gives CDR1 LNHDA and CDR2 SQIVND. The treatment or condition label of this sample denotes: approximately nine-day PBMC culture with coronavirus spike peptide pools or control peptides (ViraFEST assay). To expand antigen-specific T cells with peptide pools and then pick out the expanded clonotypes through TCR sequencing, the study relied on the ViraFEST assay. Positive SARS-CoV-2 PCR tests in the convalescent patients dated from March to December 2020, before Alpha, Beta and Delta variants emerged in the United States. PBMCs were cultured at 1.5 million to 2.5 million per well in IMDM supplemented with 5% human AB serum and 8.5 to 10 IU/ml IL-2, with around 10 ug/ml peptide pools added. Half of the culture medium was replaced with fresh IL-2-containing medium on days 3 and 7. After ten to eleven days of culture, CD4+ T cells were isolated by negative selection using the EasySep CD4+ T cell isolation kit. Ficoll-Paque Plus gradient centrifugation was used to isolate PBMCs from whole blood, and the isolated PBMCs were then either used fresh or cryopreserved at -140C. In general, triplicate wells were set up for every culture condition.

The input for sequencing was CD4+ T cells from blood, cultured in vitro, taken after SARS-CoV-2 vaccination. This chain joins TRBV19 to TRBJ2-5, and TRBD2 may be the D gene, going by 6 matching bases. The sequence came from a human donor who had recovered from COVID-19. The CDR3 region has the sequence CASSPLRGTPTQETQYF. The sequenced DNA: TGTGCCAGTAGCCCACTGAGAGGGACTCCCACACAAGAGACCCAGTACTTC.